This TCR beta chain was captured in a study of CD8 T cells in ankylosing spondylitis. A word on this clonotype: The antigen is undetermined.

The germline V and J ends were trimmed by 5 bases and 0 bases, with 14 bases remaining between them. Looked up from germline, CDR1 is SGHDT and CDR2 is YYEEEE. CDR3 size: 15 residues. Generation of TCR beta libraries employed quantitative 5'-RACE incorporating molecular barcodes. MiXCR, applied by TCRdb to the 5' RACE reads, yields one record per CDR3 protein. The sample has approximately 440,000 distinct CDR3 sequences; approximately 17% are singletons. Study-level results: Clones linked to disease, bearing a CD8+ phenotype, were relatively rare in peripheral blood. Reportedly, significant enrichment of disease-linked clones occurred in matched ankylosing spondylitis synovial fluid. One TCR beta motif, made up of eight highly homologous variants, appeared characteristic of ankylosing spondylitis blood.

The chain employs TRBV5-6 and TRBJ1-2; weak D call: TRBD1 (6 bases). The TCR comes from a male donor with ankylosing spondylitis. Sequenced material: blood, either unsorted or a sorted T cell fraction (not recorded which). CDR3 DNA: TGTGCCAGCAGTTATACCGGGACAACTAACTATGGCTACACCTTC. It translates to CASSYTGTTNYGYTF.